This T cell receptor beta chain was observed in a study of T cell changes during pregnancy in multiple sclerosis. This clone is a singleton in its sample. V shed 1 base and J 0 bases; nucleotides not matched to a gene: 13. Looked up from germline, CDR1 is SGHVS and CDR2 is FNYEAQ. The CDR3 extends over 19 amino acids. This table comes from immunoSEQ multiplex PCR, and its TCRdb copy is limited to in-frame clones, with some not included. This table has roughly 52,000 clones, about 90% appearing once. The chain links TRBV7-6 to TRBJ2-7, with 9 bases fitting TRBD2. The TCR was taken from a female donor with multiple sclerosis, enrolled in a pregnancy study. The specimen was CD4+ T cells from peripheral blood mononuclear cells, collected in the first trimester of pregnancy. CDR3 sequence: CASSLVPSDLAGSSYEQYF. The CDR3 region has the DNA TGTGCCAGCAGCTTAGTTCCCTCTGATCTAGCGGGGAGCTCCTACGAGCAGTACTTC.